The 21 T cell receptor beta chains below come from one sample, sequenced in a study of identical twins. TCRdb analysed the 5' RACE reads with MiXCR anew, one entry per CDR3 protein. The sample includes about 200,000 distinct CDR3 sequences, about 10% of them seen just once. Material: memory T cells sorted from blood. Receptor source: a man in his forties or fifties in good health.

At least ten counts were recorded for this clonotype. This chain links TRBV5-6 with TRBJ2-2; D gene unclear. This CDR3 is 14 amino acids long. The germline V gene encodes CDR1 SGHDT and CDR2 YYEEEE. Trimming took off 0 bases at V and 5 bases at J, with 8 bases between the two ends. The CDR3 loop reads CASSLVYLTGELFF. The CDR3 region has the DNA TGTGCCAGCAGCTTGGTTTACCTAACCGGGGAGCTGTTTTTT. The variable domain in full, with the rest retrieved from reference TRBV5-6 and TRBJ2-2, is DAGVTQSPTHLIKTRGQQVTLRCSPKSGHDTVSWYQQALGQGPQFIFQYYEEEERQRGNFPDRFSGHQFPNYSSELNVNALLLGDSALYLCASSLVYLTGELFFGEGSRLTVL.

This clonotype was detected only a few times. This rearrangement joins TRBV4-2 to TRBJ2-2; 7 nucleotides align to TRBD1. The CDR3 is 15 amino acids. Germline CDR1 is LGHNA and CDR2 is YNFKEQ. Losses at the gene ends were 0 bases for V and 6 bases for J; bases not matched to a gene: 4. This CDR3 reads CASSQDRDRSGELFF. In DNA form, the CDR3 reads TGTGCCAGCAGCCAAGATCGGGACAGATCCGGGGAGCTGTTTTTT.

The chain links TRBV14 to TRBJ2-2; D uncertain. Germline CDR1 SGHDN, CDR2 FVKESK. This CDR3 is built from 10 residues. Trimming cost V 9 bases and J 7 bases, with 6 bases left between them. The CDR3 region has the DNA TGTGCCAGGATTGACGGGGAGCTGTTTTTT. It specifies CARIDGELFF.

This clonotype was seen a few times. This chain joins TRBV11-1 and TRBJ2-2, with 8 bases lining up with TRBD2. The CDR3 has 16 amino acids. Trimming at V came to 0 bases and at J to 3 bases, leaving 3 bases not matched to a gene. Germline lookup yields CDR1 SGHAT and CDR2 FQDESV (reference sequence). CDR3 nucleotide sequence: TGTGCCAGCAGCTTAGCGCGGGGGGTCTACACCGGGGAGCTGTTTTTT. Its translation: CASSLARGVYTGELFF.

The sample holds one count of this clonotype. Germline is not matched at one junction end, which may reflect a read error. The chain recombines TRBV7-9 with TRBJ2-7, with a possible D match to TRBD2 (6 bases). CDR1 is SEHNR, CDR2 FQNEAQ, per germline (reference sequence). The CDR3 runs to 12 residues. The CDR3 DNA sequence: TGTGCCAGCAGCCCAGTTGGTCCGGGACTCTCTTTC. Translation: CASSPVGPGLSF.

The rearrangement links TRBV5-1 to TRBJ2-1; 9 bases map to TRBD2. This CDR3 is built from 16 residues. With V trimmed by 6 bases and J by 8 bases, 15 bases remained unmatched. Germline assignment: CDR1 SGHRS and CDR2 YFSETQ. Here the CDR3 reads CASTPPGTSFYHEQFF. The CDR3 DNA follows: TGCGCCAGCACCCCCCCCGGGACTAGCTTTTATCATGAGCAGTTCTTC.

The CDR3 nucleotides read TGTGCCAGCAGTTCTCGGGGACAGAACTCCTACGAGCAGTACTTC. Protein: CASSSRGQNSYEQYF. This chain links TRBV12-3 or TRBV12-4 with TRBJ2-7; 7 bases fit TRBD1. The CDR3 totals 15 residues. V lost 4 bases to trimming and J lost 0 bases; unmatched junction nucleotides: 6.

There are a few counts of this clonotype. This chain links TRBV7-9 with TRBJ2-1; D gene uncertain. Trimming shortened V by 5 bases and J by 3 bases, and 17 bases separated the two germline ends. The germline V gene has CDR1 SEHNR and CDR2 FQNEAQ (reference sequence). The CDR3 is made up of 16 amino acids. CDR3 sequence: CASSLTLQLVYNEQFF. The CDR3 DNA follows: TGTGCCAGCAGCCTTACGTTACAGTTAGTCTACAATGAGCAGTTCTTC.

This clonotype was seen at least ten times. This chain links TRBV27 with TRBJ2-7; D tentatively fits TRBD1 or TRBD2 (5 bases each). V was shortened by 6 bases and J by 1 base, with 13 bases between the two germline ends. CDR1 and CDR2 from the germline V gene are MNHEY and SMNVEV (reference sequence). The CDR3 length is 14 residues. Here the CDR3 DNA reads TGTGCCAGCAGAAAACCGGGACGTTCCTACGAGCAGTACTTC. Its translation is CASRKPGRSYEQYF.

The chain joins TRBV9 to TRBJ1-1, with D perhaps matching TRBD1 (5 bases). This CDR3 is 15 amino acids long. Germline assignment: CDR1 SGDLS and CDR2 YYNGEE. The V end was cut by 0 bases, the J end by 0 bases, with 9 bases between. CDR3 amino acids: CASSVGADMNTEAFF. For the CDR3, the DNA is TGTGCCAGCAGCGTAGGGGCGGACATGAACACTGAAGCTTTCTTT.

This clonotype was seen ten or more times. The CDR3 DNA is TGTGCCAGCAAGGGACAGGGAAATCCTCTCGGAAACACCATATATTTT. Residues: CASKGQGNPLGNTIYF. The chain recombines TRBV28 with TRBJ1-3; 9 bases are shared with TRBD1. Germline V gene lookup returns CDR1 MDHEN and CDR2 SYDVKM. Unmatched junction bases numbered 11, after V lost 7 bases and J lost 4 bases. The CDR3 is made up of 16 amino acids. The full variable domain, its missing parts supplied by reference TRBV28 and TRBJ1-3, is DVKVTQSSRYLVKRTGEKVFLECVQDMDHENMFWYRQDPGLGLRLIYFSYDVKMKEKGDIPEGYSVSREKKERFSLILESASTNQTSMYLCASKGQGNPLGNTIYFGEGSWLTVV.

The chain has TRBV30 and TRBJ1-1; D may be TRBD1 (5 bases). This CDR3 is 11 amino acids long. V gave up 0 bases and J gave up 12 bases, with 11 bases separating them. Germline values: CDR1 GTSNPN, CDR2 SVGIG (reference sequence). CDR3 DNA sequence: TGTGCCTGGAGTGTAGGGGTAGTTTCTTTCTTT. It codes for CAWSVGVVSFF.

This clonotype has at least ten counts. The chain uses TRBV6-1 and TRBJ2-3; 7 bases match TRBD2. This CDR3 contains 17 residues. Germline loops: CDR1 MNHNS, CDR2 SASEGT. Unmatched junction bases numbered 16, after V lost 8 bases and J lost 2 bases. The CDR3 sequence is CASLQWGGRRVTDTQYF. The CDR3, as DNA: TGTGCCAGCCTTCAATGGGGCGGGAGACGGGTCACAGATACGCAGTATTTT.

This clonotype was picked up a small number of times. The rearrangement uses TRBV7-2 and TRBJ2-7; D ambiguous. Trimming stripped 5 bases from V and 7 bases from J, with 12 bases between. Germline loops: CDR1 SGHTA, CDR2 FQGNSA. This CDR3 has 12 amino acids. CDR3 DNA sequence: TGTGCCAGCAGCCAGGTCTGGGGAGAGCAGTACTTC. It codes for CASSQVWGEQYF.

The V and J genes are TRBV4-2 and TRBJ2-7; a weak D match, TRBD2 (5 bases). The CDR3 consists of 15 residues. V was shortened by 0 bases and J by 7 bases, with 16 bases between the two germline ends. Germline assignment: CDR1 LGHNA and CDR2 YNFKEQ. The CDR3 bases are TGTGCCAGCAGCCAAGATATCGGAGCGGTGGGTGAGCAGTACTTC. Amino acids: CASSQDIGAVGEQYF.

The chain combines TRBV20-1 with TRBJ2-7; D is perhaps TRBD2 (6 bases). The CDR3 extends over 14 amino acids. Germline assignment: CDR1 DFQATT and CDR2 SNEGSKA (reference sequence). Trimming left V 3 bases short and J 2 bases short, with 14 bases between. CDR3 sequence reads: CSASGRGHTYEQYF. The CDR3 nucleotides read TGCAGTGCTAGTGGGCGGGGTCATACCTACGAGCAGTACTTC.

In its sample, this clonotype was seen many times. The V call is TRBV11-2, the J call TRBJ2-5; D is ambiguous. Trimming shortened V by 3 bases and J by 0 bases, and 14 bases separated the two germline ends. This CDR3 region has 16 residues. Germline CDR1 SGHAT, CDR2 FQNNGV. The DNA of the CDR3 is TGTGCCAGCAGCTTCGAGTTAACGTGGCACCAAGAGACCCAGTACTTC. Protein sequence: CASSFELTWHQETQYF.

This clonotype was seen a few times. The chain recombines TRBV12-3 or TRBV12-4 with TRBJ2-3; TRBD2 matches 9 bases. The ends lost 3 bases at V and 1 base at J; junction bases unmatched: 8. There are 17 residues in the CDR3. The CDR3 sequence: CASSFELAGSGTDTQYF. The CDR3, as DNA: TGTGCCAGCAGTTTTGAGCTAGCGGGGTCAGGCACAGATACGCAGTATTTT.

This clonotype occurred a few times. The gene calls are TRBV29-1 and TRBJ2-5, with no clear D. V was shortened by 6 bases and J by 1 base, with 9 bases between the two germline ends. The CDR3 loop spans 12 amino acids. Germline V lookup: CDR1 SQVTM, CDR2 ANQGSEA. The CDR3 sequence: CSVVTAQETQYF. In nucleotides, the CDR3 is TGCAGCGTCGTAACAGCCCAAGAGACCCAGTACTTC.

In its sample, this clonotype was seen a few times. The chain links TRBV19 to TRBJ1-5, with 7 bases lining up with TRBD1. Trimming at V came to 6 bases and at J to 9 bases, leaving 8 bases not matched to a gene. Germline V gene lookup returns CDR1 LNHDA and CDR2 SQIVND (reference sequence). The CDR3 totals 13 residues. The CDR3: CASRKQGTGPQHF. The CDR3 bases are TGTGCCAGTAGAAAACAGGGGACTGGGCCCCAGCATTTT.

Notes on this clonotype: Relative to the germline gene, one junction end is altered; a read error may explain this. The V call is TRBV2, the J call TRBJ1-5, with D uncertain. The germline V gene encodes CDR1 SNHLY and CDR2 FYNNEI. The CDR3 is 13 residues long. CDR3 loop: CASSAGNIMPQHF. As DNA, the CDR3 is TGTGCCAGTAGTGCCGGGAACATTATGCCCCAGCATTTT.